This is a list of T cell receptor beta chains from one sample in a study of T cells after yellow fever vaccination. In TCRdb, the 5' RACE reads were re-called with MiXCR into one record per CDR3 protein. The sample includes 400,000 to 450,000 distinct CDR3 sequences, over 15% of them seen just once. Specimen: PBMCs, collected before the yellow fever booster vaccination. The receptors derive from a man between 18 and 29 years old who received the YFV17D yellow fever vaccine. Both conserved end residues are part of each CDR3. A D gene is named only where the DNA matches it firmly. Rows give clone size only sometimes, using once, few, many, or a class for an expanded clone.

D gene	clone size	V gene	J gene	CDR3 DNA	CDR3 protein
-	few	TRBV28	TRBJ1-5	TGTGCCAGCAGTATTTATCAGCCCCAGCATTTT	CASSIYQPQHF
-	-	TRBV7-8	TRBJ1-1	TGTGCCAGCAGATCGACGGGCGTTAACACTGAAGCTTTCTTT	CASRSTGVNTEAFF
-	few	TRBV9	TRBJ1-1	TGTGCCAGCAGCGCGGGACCCATTACTGGGGCTATGAACACTGAAGCTTTCTTT	CASSAGPITGAMNTEAFF
TRBD1	-	TRBV14	TRBJ1-1	TGTGCCAGCAGACAGAGACAGGGGACCCTCAACACTGAAGCTTTCTTT	CASRQRQGTLNTEAFF
-	many	TRBV5-5	TRBJ1-3	TGTGCCAGCAGCCGCAGGGAGGCCGGAAACACCATATATTTT	CASSRREAGNTIYF
-	-	TRBV27	TRBJ2-1	TGTGCCAGCAGTTTAGAAGGGACCAACTACAATGAGCAGTTCTTC	CASSLEGTNYNEQFF
TRBD1	-	TRBV7-9	TRBJ2-2	TGTGCCAGCAGCTCAGTTCTACAGGGGGCTGTCGGGGAGCTGTTTTTT	CASSSVLQGAVGELFF
-	few	TRBV4-1	TRBJ1-2	TGCGCCAGCGCAGGACCCGGGAACTATGGCTACACCTTC	CASAGPGNYGYTF
TRBD1	-	TRBV10-3	TRBJ1-3	TGTGCCATCGGCAGGAGACAGGGGAACGGAAACACCATATATTTT	CAIGRRQGNGNTIYF
-	few	TRBV13	TRBJ2-3	TGTGCCAGCAGCTCGGGGGTAGATACGCAGTATTTT	CASSSGVDTQYF
-	few	TRBV15	TRBJ1-3	TGTGCCACCAGCAGAGATCTGGGGACTGGAAACACCATATATTTT	CATSRDLGTGNTIYF
-	few	TRBV29-1	TRBJ2-2	TGCAGCGTTCTCGTCCGGGGATCCGGGGAGCTGTTTTTT	CSVLVRGSGELFF
-	few	TRBV4-3	TRBJ2-7	TGCGCCAGCAGCCAAGAAGGGGGTTTCGAAGTCCACGAGCAGTACTTC	CASSQEGGFEVHEQYF
TRBD1	-	TRBV7-9	TRBJ2-1	TGTGCCAGCAGCGAGCCCCCCGAGACAGGGGACAATGAGCAGTTCTTC	CASSEPPETGDNEQFF
-	few	TRBV20-1	TRBJ1-5	TGCAGTGCTAGAGAAGGAGGGGTCAATCAGCCCCAGCATTTT	CSAREGGVNQPQHF
-	-	TRBV7-9	TRBJ2-1	TGTGCCAGCAGCTTACGGGTAGATGTGGGGGAGCAGTTCTTC	CASSLRVDVGEQFF
TRBD2	-	TRBV12-3/TRBV12-4	TRBJ2-5	TGTGCCAGCATCCGGGCGGGAGAAGAGACCCAGTACTTC	CASIRAGEETQYF
TRBD1	-	TRBV4-3	TRBJ2-1	TGCGCCAGCAGCCAAGGGACAGGGCGAGGGTGGAATGAGCAGTTCTTC	CASSQGTGRGWNEQFF
TRBD1	-	TRBV5-1	TRBJ1-2	TGCGCCAGCAGCTTGAGGACAGGCCCCACCGGGGGGGGCTACACCTTC	CASSLRTGPTGGGYTF
TRBD2	few	TRBV4-3	TRBJ2-3	TGCGCCAGCAGCCAAGAATCGGGACTAGCGGGGTACACAGATACGCAGTATTTT	CASSQESGLAGYTDTQYF
-	few	TRBV20-1	TRBJ1-3	TGCAGTGCCACTCCCGGGCTTTGGACTTCTGGAAACACCATATATTTT	CSATPGLWTSGNTIYF
-	-	TRBV2	TRBJ2-1	TGTGCCAGCAGTGGCGGGGGCTGGTGGAATGAGCAGTTCTTC	CASSGGGWWNEQFF
TRBD1	-	TRBV5-8	TRBJ2-2	TGTGCCAGCAGCGTCGACAGGGACACCGGGGAGCTGTTTTTT	CASSVDRDTGELFF
-	few	TRBV7-3	TRBJ1-1	TGTGCCAGCAGCTCGGCCCACGGGGCGGGCACTGAAGCTTTCTTT	CASSSAHGAGTEAFF
-	-	TRBV6-2/TRBV6-3	TRBJ1-2	TGTGCCACCGCGGTCGGGCGGAATTATGGCTACACCTTC	CATAVGRNYGYTF
TRBD1	-	TRBV27	TRBJ1-2	TGTGCCAGCAGTTTCGGGACAGGGGGCATCTATGGCTACACCTTC	CASSFGTGGIYGYTF
TRBD1	-	TRBV5-5	TRBJ1-5	TGTGCCAGCAGCTTACGCGAGGGACAGGGGATCCGTCAGCCCCAGCATTTT	CASSLREGQGIRQPQHF
TRBD2	few	TRBV20-1	TRBJ2-2	TGCAGTGCTAGGGGCACAGGACTAGCGGGGGGACCTGAAGGGACCGGGGAGCTGTTTTTT	CSARGTGLAGGPEGTGELFF
-	few	TRBV6-1	TRBJ1-2	TGTGCCAGCAGTGGCCGACCGACATATGGCTACACCTTC	CASSGRPTYGYTF
TRBD2	-	TRBV5-8	TRBJ2-1	TGTGCCAGCAGCTTGGAAGGACTAGCGGGGGGGTCCTACAATGAGCAGTTCTTC	CASSLEGLAGGSYNEQFF
-	few	TRBV20-1	TRBJ1-1	TGCAGTGCCGCCGCCGAGTACAGAATCTTGCGGGGAGGGACTGAAGCTTTCTTT	CSAAAEYRILRGGTEAFF
-	-	TRBV30	TRBJ2-5	TGTGCCTGGAGTCGGACAGCCAAGGGGGGGACCCAGTACTTC	CAWSRTAKGGTQYF
TRBD1	-	TRBV15	TRBJ1-2	TGTGCCACCAGCCCGGAGGGGGCCAACTATGGCTACACCTTC	CATSPEGANYGYTF
TRBD1	few	TRBV5-1	TRBJ1-1	TGCGCCAGCAGCGGAGGCAGGGGGCGAGGGACTGAAGCTTTCTTT	CASSGGRGRGTEAFF
-	few	TRBV9	TRBJ2-3	TGTGCCAGCAGCGCTCAGGGGTCGGGCACAGATACGCAGTATTTT	CASSAQGSGTDTQYF
-	-	TRBV20-1	TRBJ2-1	TGCAGTGCTAATTGGGGACTCTTTGGCAATGAGCAGTTCTTC	CSANWGLFGNEQFF
-	many	TRBV7-2	TRBJ2-3	TGTGCCAGCAGCTTAGCGGGGGCGATTCGTACGCAGTATTTT	CASSLAGAIRTQYF
TRBD2	medium-sized	TRBV24-1	TRBJ2-3	TGTGCCACTTCACCGAGAGCGGGGGCTGCAGATACGCAGTATTTT	CATSPRAGAADTQYF
-	few	TRBV20-1	TRBJ1-2	TGCAGTGCTCGACGGATCCCTCTCTCCTATGGCTACACCTTC	CSARRIPLSYGYTF
TRBD2	-	TRBV7-2	TRBJ2-3	TGTGCCAGCAGCTTGGGACTATCGGGGGGTAATACGCAGTATTTT	CASSLGLSGGNTQYF
TRBD1	-	TRBV7-6	TRBJ2-3	TGTGCCAGCAGTAGGTCGGGACAGGGCCCAGATACGCAGTATTTT	CASSRSGQGPDTQYF
-	-	TRBV6-1	TRBJ2-7	TGTGCCAGCAGCGCGACAGAAGCCTACGAGCAGTACTTC	CASSATEAYEQYF
-	many	TRBV9	TRBJ2-2	TGTGCCAGCAGCCCTTCGGTCACCGGGGAGCTGTTTTTT	CASSPSVTGELFF
TRBD1	-	TRBV12-3/TRBV12-4	TRBJ2-1	TGTGCCAGCACCCCAACAGGGGGCTCCTACAATGAGCAGTTCTTC	CASTPTGGSYNEQFF
-	few	TRBV27	TRBJ2-3	TGTGCCAGCAGATACCCCGGATCCACAGATACGCAGTATTTT	CASRYPGSTDTQYF
-	-	TRBV20-1	TRBJ1-1	TGCAGTGCTAGAGATATCCGGACGGAGGAAGCTTTCTTT	CSARDIRTEEAFF
-	-	TRBV10-3	TRBJ1-1	TGTGCCATCAGTGAGGTTCCGGATTTGAACACTGAAGCTTTCTTT	CAISEVPDLNTEAFF
-	many	TRBV3-1	TRBJ2-5	TGTGCCAGCAGCCAAGTCGAGACCCAGTACTTC	CASSQVETQYF
TRBD1	-	TRBV9	TRBJ1-1	TGTGCCAGCAGCGCCAATAGGGACAGAACTGAAGCTTTCTTT	CASSANRDRTEAFF
TRBD1	few	TRBV6-5	TRBJ1-2	TGTGCCAGCAGTTTCGCCGGACAGGGGAACTATGGCTACACCTTC	CASSFAGQGNYGYTF
-	many	TRBV7-9	TRBJ1-1	TGTGCCAGCAGCTTAACTGCCAGGGAACACACTGAAGCTTTCTTT	CASSLTAREHTEAFF
-	few	TRBV4-1	TRBJ1-2	TGCGCCAGCAGCCAGAGTGGGTCAGGGAACTATGGCTACACCTTC	CASSQSGSGNYGYTF
-	-	TRBV21-1	TRBJ2-3	TGTGCCAGCAGCAAAAAATCTCTCCGACTAGCGGGGATCACAGATACGCAGTATTTT	CASSKKSLRLAGITDTQYF
-	-	TRBV7-9	TRBJ2-7	TGTGCCAGCGAGGCAGACTCCTACGAGCAGTACTTC	CASEADSYEQYF